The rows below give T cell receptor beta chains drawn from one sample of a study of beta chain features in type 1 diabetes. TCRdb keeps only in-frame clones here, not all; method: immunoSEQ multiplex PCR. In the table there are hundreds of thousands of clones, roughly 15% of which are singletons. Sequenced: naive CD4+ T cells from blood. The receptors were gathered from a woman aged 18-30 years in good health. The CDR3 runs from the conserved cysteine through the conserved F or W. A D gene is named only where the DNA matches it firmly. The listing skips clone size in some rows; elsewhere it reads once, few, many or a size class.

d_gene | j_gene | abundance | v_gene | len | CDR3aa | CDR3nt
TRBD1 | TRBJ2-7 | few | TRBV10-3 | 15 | CAISENPTGNYEQYF | TGTGCCATCAGCGAAAACCCGACAGGGAACTACGAGCAGTACTTC
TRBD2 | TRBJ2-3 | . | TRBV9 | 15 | CASSVVPGGTDTQYF | TGTGCCAGCAGCGTAGTCCCGGGAGGGACAGATACGCAGTATTTT
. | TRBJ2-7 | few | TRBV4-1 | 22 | CASSQEFPPGTQYRRSSYEQYF | TGCGCCAGCAGCCAAGAATTCCCGCCCGGGACACAGTACCGGCGCAGCTCCTACGAGCAGTACTTC
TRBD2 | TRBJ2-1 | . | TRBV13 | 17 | CASSPMTSGRVGNEQFF | TGTGCCAGCAGCCCGATGACTAGCGGGAGGGTTGGGAATGAGCAGTTCTTC
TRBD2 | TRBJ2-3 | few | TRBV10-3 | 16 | CAIKQRPSGRSDTQYF | TGTGCCATCAAACAACGACCGTCCGGGAGGTCAGATACGCAGTATTTT
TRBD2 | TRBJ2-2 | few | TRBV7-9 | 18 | CASSLGLPGLRNTGELFF | TGTGCCAGCAGCTTAGGACTACCGGGACTAAGGAACACCGGGGAGCTGTTTTTT
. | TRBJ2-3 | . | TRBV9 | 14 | CASSPQTIRNTQYF | TGTGCCAGCAGCCCACAGACGATACGAAATACGCAGTATTTT
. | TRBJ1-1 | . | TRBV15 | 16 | CATSSRLSLVNTEAFF | TGTGCCACCAGCTCCCGTCTGAGCCTGGTGAACACTGAAGCTTTCTTT
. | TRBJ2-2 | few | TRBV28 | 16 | CASSLGTTRTTGELFF | TGTGCCAGCAGTTTGGGTACTACAAGAACCACCGGGGAGCTGTTTTTT
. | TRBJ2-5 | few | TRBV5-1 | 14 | CASSFSGQQETQYF | TGCGCCAGCAGCTTTTCGGGGCAGCAAGAGACCCAGTACTTC
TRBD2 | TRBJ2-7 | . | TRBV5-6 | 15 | CASSYISGRAGEQYF | TGTGCCAGCAGCTACATTAGCGGGAGGGCCGGCGAGCAGTACTTC
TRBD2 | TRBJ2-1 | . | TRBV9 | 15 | CASSASSGNYNEQFF | TGTGCCAGCAGCGCCTCTAGCGGAAACTACAATGAGCAGTTCTTC
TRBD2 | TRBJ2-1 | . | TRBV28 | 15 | CASSLPSGRPNEQFF | TGTGCCAGCAGTTTACCTAGCGGGAGGCCCAATGAGCAGTTCTTC
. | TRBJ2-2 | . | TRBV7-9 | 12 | CASSWGSGELFF | TGTGCCAGCAGCTGGGGATCCGGGGAGCTGTTTTTT
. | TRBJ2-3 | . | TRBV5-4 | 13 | CASSLPVSDTQYF | TGTGCCAGCAGCCTCCCTGTGTCAGATACGCAGTATTTT
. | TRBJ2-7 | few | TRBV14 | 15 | CASSQLGQLAYEQYF | TGTGCCAGCAGCCAACTAGGACAACTTGCCTACGAGCAGTACTTC
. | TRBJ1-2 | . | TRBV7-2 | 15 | CASSPGGGSNYGYTF | TGTGCCAGCAGCCCCGGCGGTGGTTCGAACTATGGCTACACCTTC
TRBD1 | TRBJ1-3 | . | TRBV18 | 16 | CASSPTTGGVGNTIYF | TGTGCCAGCTCACCCACCACAGGGGGTGTAGGAAACACCATATATTTT
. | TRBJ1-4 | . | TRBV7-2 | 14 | CASKNGRANEKLFF | TGTGCCAGCAAAAACGGGCGGGCGAATGAAAAACTGTTTTTT
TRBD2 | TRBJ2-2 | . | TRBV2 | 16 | CASTETLAGTTGELFF | TGTGCCAGCACCGAAACACTAGCGGGAACCACCGGGGAGCTGTTTTTT
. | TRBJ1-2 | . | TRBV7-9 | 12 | CASSWDYYGYTF | TGTGCCAGCAGCTGGGACTACTATGGCTACACCTTC
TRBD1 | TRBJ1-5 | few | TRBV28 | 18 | CASSWGQGLVSGNQPQHF | TGTGCCAGCAGCTGGGGACAGGGTTTGGTGTCGGGCAATCAGCCCCAGCATTTT
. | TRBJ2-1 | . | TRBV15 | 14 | CATSSSGGYNEQFF | TGTGCCACCAGCAGCAGCGGAGGATACAATGAGCAGTTCTTC
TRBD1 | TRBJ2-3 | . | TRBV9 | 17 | CASSVGTAATRTDTQYF | TGTGCCAGCAGCGTCGGGACAGCAGCAACCCGCACAGATACGCAGTATTTT
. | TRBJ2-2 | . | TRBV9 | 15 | CASSDRLTNTGELFF | TGTGCCAGCAGCGACCGGTTGACCAACACCGGGGAGCTGTTTTTT
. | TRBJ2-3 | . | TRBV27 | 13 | CASSLRRSDTQYF | TGTGCCAGCAGTTTACGCCGGTCAGATACGCAGTATTTT
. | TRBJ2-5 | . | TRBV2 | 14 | CASAGVSAGETQYF | TGTGCCAGCGCAGGGGTCAGCGCGGGGGAGACCCAGTACTTC
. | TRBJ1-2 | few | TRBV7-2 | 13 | CASSLRTDYGYTF | TGTGCCAGCAGCTTAAGGACAGACTATGGCTACACCTTC
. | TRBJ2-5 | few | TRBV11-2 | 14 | CASSSMDGGETQYF | TGTGCCAGCAGCTCCATGGACGGTGGAGAGACCCAGTACTTC
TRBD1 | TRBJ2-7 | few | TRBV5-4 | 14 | CASSHRDSYGQQYF | TGTGCCAGCAGCCACCGGGACAGCTATGGCCAGCAGTACTTC
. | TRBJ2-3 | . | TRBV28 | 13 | CACRTSSTDTQYF | TGTGCGTGCCGCACCTCTAGCACAGATACGCAGTATTTT
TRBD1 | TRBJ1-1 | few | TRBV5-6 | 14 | CASSPSQGRTEAFF | TGTGCCAGCAGCCCATCACAGGGGCGGACTGAAGCTTTCTTT
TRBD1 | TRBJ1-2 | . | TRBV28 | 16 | CASTTGGQGTLYGYTF | TGTGCCAGCACCACAGGAGGACAGGGGACCCTTTATGGCTACACCTTC
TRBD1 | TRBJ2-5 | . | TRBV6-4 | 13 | CASSGQGRETQYF | TGTGCCAGCAGTGGACAGGGCCGGGAGACCCAGTACTTC
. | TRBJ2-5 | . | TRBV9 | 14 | CASSFQGQGETQYF | TGCGCCAGCAGCTTTCAGGGGCAGGGAGAGACCCAGTACTTC
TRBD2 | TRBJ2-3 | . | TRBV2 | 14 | CASSSRTSADTQYF | TGTGCCAGCAGTTCCCGGACTAGCGCAGATACGCAGTATTTT
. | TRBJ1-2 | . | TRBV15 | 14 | CATSRGDRSYGYTF | TGTGCCACCAGCAGAGGAGACAGAAGCTATGGCTACACCTTC
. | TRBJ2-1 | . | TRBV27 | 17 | CASSVVPNPSSYNEQFF | TGTGCCAGCTCAGTAGTCCCTAATCCTAGCTCCTACAATGAGCAGTTCTTC
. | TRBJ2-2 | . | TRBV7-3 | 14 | CASSLLMNTGELFF | TGTGCCAGCAGCTTATTGATGAACACCGGGGAGCTGTTTTTT
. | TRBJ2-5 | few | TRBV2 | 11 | CAISKWETQYF | TGTGCCATCTCCAAGTGGGAGACCCAGTACTTC
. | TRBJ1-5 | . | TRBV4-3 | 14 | CASSQQGRGQPQHF | TGCGCCAGCAGCCAACAGGGGCGAGGGCAGCCCCAGCATTTT
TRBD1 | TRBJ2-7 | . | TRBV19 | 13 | CASKRQGTREQYF | TGTGCCAGTAAACGACAGGGAACGCGGGAGCAGTACTTC
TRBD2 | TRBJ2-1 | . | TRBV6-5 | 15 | CASNTWTGGPNEQFF | TGTGCCAGCAATACGTGGACGGGAGGGCCTAATGAGCAGTTCTTC
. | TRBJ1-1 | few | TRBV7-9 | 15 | CASRQREFMNTEAFF | TGTGCCAGCAGACAGCGAGAGTTCATGAACACTGAAGCTTTCTTT
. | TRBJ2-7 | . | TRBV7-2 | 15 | CASSGTGTTSYEQYF | TGTGCCAGCAGCGGAACCGGGACCACTTCCTACGAGCAGTACTTC
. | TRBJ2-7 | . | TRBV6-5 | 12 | CASRQKTYEQYF | TGTGCCAGCCGACAGAAGACCTACGAGCAGTACTTC
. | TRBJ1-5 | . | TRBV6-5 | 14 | CASSYDRGYQPQHF | TGTGCCAGCAGTTACGATCGGGGATATCAGCCCCAGCATTTT